This is a list of T cell receptor beta chains from one sample in a study of blood T cell repertoires in COVID-19. This table comes from immunoSEQ multiplex PCR, and its TCRdb copy is limited to in-frame clones, with some not included. The sample includes approximately 210,000 clones, roughly 91% seen only once; the top ten take 7% to 9%. Source material: PBMCs or T cells enriched from blood (not recorded which). Source of these receptors: a man aged 30 to 45 in a cohort exposed to, infected with or recovered from COVID-19 (not recorded which). CDR3s include the opening cysteine and the closing phenylalanine or tryptophan. The D gene is left open where the match is weak. Clone size appears in some rows only: once, few, many, or a class for an expanded clone.

j_gene: TRBJ1-3; d_gene: TRBD1; v_gene: TRBV28; abundance: .; CDR3aa: CASRATGTGKDTIYF; CDR3nt: TGTGCCAGCAGGGCTACCGGGACAGGGAAAGACACCATATATTTT
j_gene: TRBJ2-7; d_gene: TRBD2; v_gene: TRBV27; abundance: once; CDR3aa: CASSLGAGGSYEQYF; CDR3nt: TGTGCCAGCAGCTTAGGGGCGGGAGGCTCCTACGAGCAGTACTTC
j_gene: TRBJ2-1; d_gene: TRBD2; v_gene: TRBV4-2; abundance: .; CDR3aa: CASSQESGRSDEQFF; CDR3nt: TGTGCCAGCAGCCAAGAGTCCGGGAGGAGCGATGAGCAGTTCTTC
j_gene: TRBJ2-1; d_gene: .; v_gene: TRBV7-8; abundance: .; CDR3aa: CASSFSVGSYNEQFF; CDR3nt: TGTGCCAGCAGCTTCTCGGTCGGCTCCTACAATGAGCAGTTCTTC
j_gene: TRBJ1-1; d_gene: .; v_gene: TRBV6-5; abundance: .; CDR3aa: CASSYIGQNEAFF; CDR3nt: TGTGCCAGCAGTTACATCGGACAGAATGAAGCTTTCTTT
j_gene: TRBJ2-7; d_gene: .; v_gene: TRBV19; abundance: once; CDR3aa: CASRTRAGRPPYEQYF; CDR3nt: TGTGCCAGTAGAACGAGGGCCGGCAGGCCACCCTACGAGCAGTACTTC
j_gene: TRBJ2-3; d_gene: .; v_gene: TRBV18; abundance: once; CDR3aa: CASSPQDSGTDTQYF; CDR3nt: TGTGCCAGCTCACCTCAGGACTCTGGCACAGATACGCAGTATTTT
j_gene: TRBJ2-7; d_gene: TRBD1; v_gene: TRBV19; abundance: .; CDR3aa: CASRPRTGGYEQYF; CDR3nt: TGTGCCAGTAGACCCAGGACAGGGGGCTACGAGCAGTACTTC
j_gene: TRBJ2-1; d_gene: .; v_gene: TRBV3-1/TRBV3-2; abundance: .; CDR3aa: CASSQAEAQIYNEQFF; CDR3nt: TGTGCCAGCAGCCAAGCGGAGGCGCAAATCTACAATGAGCAGTTCTTC
j_gene: TRBJ1-5; d_gene: .; v_gene: TRBV27; abundance: .; CDR3aa: CASSSAGSQPQHF; CDR3nt: TGTGCCAGCAGTTCAGCAGGGTCCCAGCCCCAGCATTTT
j_gene: TRBJ1-5; d_gene: .; v_gene: TRBV7-6; abundance: .; CDR3aa: CASSRPPIGKSNQPQHF; CDR3nt: TGTGCCAGCAGCCGACCACCAATCGGGAAAAGCAATCAGCCCCAGCATTTT
j_gene: TRBJ2-7; d_gene: .; v_gene: TRBV21-1; abundance: .; CDR3aa: CASSKELQPYEQYF; CDR3nt: TGTGCCAGCAGCAAAGAATTACAGCCATACGAGCAGTACTTC
j_gene: TRBJ1-6; d_gene: TRBD1; v_gene: TRBV28; abundance: .; CDR3aa: CASSQRGTVNSPLHF; CDR3nt: TGTGCCAGCAGTCAAAGAGGGACAGTCAATTCACCCCTCCACTTT
j_gene: TRBJ2-7; d_gene: .; v_gene: TRBV7-8; abundance: .; CDR3aa: CASSLLLGGEQYF; CDR3nt: TGTGCCAGCAGCCTACTATTGGGAGGCGAGCAGTACTTC
j_gene: TRBJ2-5; d_gene: TRBD2; v_gene: TRBV7-6; abundance: .; CDR3aa: CASSLTGGVRGETQYF; CDR3nt: TGTGCCAGCAGCCTCACCGGGGGGGTGCGGGGCGAGACCCAGTACTTC
j_gene: TRBJ1-6; d_gene: TRBD1; v_gene: TRBV2; abundance: .; CDR3aa: CASSPGTGENSPLHF; CDR3nt: TGTGCCAGCAGTCCCGGGACAGGGGAAAACTCACCCCTCCACTTT
j_gene: TRBJ2-7; d_gene: TRBD1; v_gene: TRBV6-5; abundance: .; CDR3aa: CASSYSTARGRYEQYF; CDR3nt: TGTGCCAGCAGTTACTCGACAGCTAGGGGGCGTTACGAGCAGTACTTC
j_gene: TRBJ2-5; d_gene: TRBD1; v_gene: TRBV4-3; abundance: .; CDR3aa: CASAPGTGVQETQYF; CDR3nt: TGCGCCAGCGCGCCCGGGACAGGGGTCCAAGAGACCCAGTACTTC
j_gene: TRBJ2-7; d_gene: TRBD2; v_gene: TRBV27; abundance: .; CDR3aa: CASSSYTPGTSGESSYEQYF; CDR3nt: TGTGCCAGCAGTTCCTATACCCCTGGGACTAGCGGGGAAAGCTCCTACGAGCAGTACTTC
j_gene: TRBJ2-7; d_gene: .; v_gene: TRBV4-2; abundance: .; CDR3aa: CASSQEAQRVEQYF; CDR3nt: TGTGCCAGCAGCCAAGAGGCGCAGCGGGTGGAGCAGTACTTC
j_gene: TRBJ2-7; d_gene: TRBD2; v_gene: TRBV24-1; abundance: .; CDR3aa: CATSDVSLAGGPHEQYF; CDR3nt: TGTGCCACCAGTGACGTCTCTCTAGCGGGAGGGCCGCACGAGCAGTACTTC
j_gene: TRBJ2-7; d_gene: .; v_gene: TRBV5-1; abundance: few; CDR3aa: CASSSDSYEQYF; CDR3nt: TGCGCCAGCAGCTCGGACAGTTACGAGCAGTACTTC
j_gene: TRBJ2-6; d_gene: .; v_gene: TRBV27; abundance: .; CDR3aa: CASSWSAGTGANVLTF; CDR3nt: TGTGCCAGCAGTTGGTCGGCAGGGACTGGGGCCAACGTCCTGACTTTC
j_gene: TRBJ2-1; d_gene: TRBD1; v_gene: TRBV7-9; abundance: .; CDR3aa: CASSSDRQNEQFF; CDR3nt: TGTGCCAGCAGTTCGGACAGGCAGAATGAGCAGTTCTTC
j_gene: TRBJ2-7; d_gene: TRBD1; v_gene: TRBV12-5; abundance: .; CDR3aa: CASGPALGQGFVYEQYF; CDR3nt: TGTGCTAGTGGTCCGGCCCTCGGACAGGGTTTCGTGTACGAGCAGTACTTC
j_gene: TRBJ1-1; d_gene: .; v_gene: TRBV13; abundance: .; CDR3aa: CASRSQGLGTEAFF; CDR3nt: TGTGCCAGCAGATCACAGGGCCTGGGCACTGAAGCTTTCTTT
j_gene: TRBJ2-1; d_gene: TRBD2; v_gene: TRBV7-9; abundance: .; CDR3aa: CASSPTSASSYNEQFF; CDR3nt: TGTGCCAGCAGCCCAACTAGCGCGAGCTCCTACAATGAGCAGTTCTTC
j_gene: TRBJ2-1; d_gene: TRBD2; v_gene: TRBV5-6; abundance: .; CDR3aa: CASSLVSGRAHEQFF; CDR3nt: TGTGCCAGCAGCTTGGTCAGCGGGAGGGCCCATGAGCAGTTCTTC
j_gene: TRBJ2-7; d_gene: TRBD2; v_gene: TRBV6-5; abundance: .; CDR3aa: CASSYATSGSVGEQYF; CDR3nt: TGTGCCAGCAGTTACGCCACTAGCGGGAGTGTGGGGGAGCAGTACTTC
j_gene: TRBJ2-3; d_gene: .; v_gene: TRBV28; abundance: .; CDR3aa: CASSGFGSTDTQYF; CDR3nt: TGTGCCAGCAGTGGGTTCGGGAGCACAGATACGCAGTATTTT
j_gene: TRBJ1-5; d_gene: .; v_gene: TRBV2; abundance: .; CDR3aa: CASSARRGFNQPQHF; CDR3nt: TGTGCCAGCAGCGCCCGAAGGGGCTTTAATCAGCCCCAGCATTTT
j_gene: TRBJ2-7; d_gene: .; v_gene: TRBV7-2; abundance: .; CDR3aa: CASSLGGMGYEQYF; CDR3nt: TGTGCCAGCAGCTTAGGAGGTATGGGTTACGAGCAGTACTTC
j_gene: TRBJ2-7; d_gene: .; v_gene: TRBV4-1; abundance: .; CDR3aa: CASSRDINYEQYF; CDR3nt: TGCGCCAGCAGCCGCGACATCAACTACGAGCAGTACTTC
j_gene: TRBJ1-2; d_gene: TRBD1; v_gene: TRBV29-1; abundance: .; CDR3aa: CSVQLPGQRVGYTF; CDR3nt: TGCAGCGTTCAACTTCCGGGACAGAGAGTTGGCTACACCTTC
j_gene: TRBJ2-5; d_gene: .; v_gene: TRBV24-1; abundance: .; CDR3aa: CATSEKTGSQETQYF; CDR3nt: TGTGCCACCAGTGAAAAGACAGGCAGCCAAGAGACCCAGTACTTC
j_gene: TRBJ2-1; d_gene: TRBD2; v_gene: TRBV27; abundance: .; CDR3aa: CASRRAVAGANNEQFF; CDR3nt: TGTGCCAGCAGACGGGCGGTAGCGGGAGCCAACAATGAGCAGTTCTTC
j_gene: TRBJ1-5; d_gene: TRBD1; v_gene: TRBV2; abundance: .; CDR3aa: CASSPGTGVGQPQHF; CDR3nt: TGTGCCAGCAGCCCCGGGACAGGGGTAGGTCAGCCCCAGCATTTT
j_gene: TRBJ2-7; d_gene: .; v_gene: TRBV7-9; abundance: .; CDR3aa: CASSPPDRVPYEQYF; CDR3nt: TGTGCCAGCAGCCCGCCGGACAGAGTCCCCTACGAGCAGTACTTC
j_gene: TRBJ1-5; d_gene: .; v_gene: TRBV5-1; abundance: .; CDR3aa: CASSLEGGNQPQHF; CDR3nt: TGCGCCAGCAGCTTGGAAGGGGGCAATCAGCCCCAGCATTTT
j_gene: TRBJ1-6; d_gene: TRBD1; v_gene: TRBV5-1; abundance: .; CDR3aa: CASSLAKTGAANSPLHF; CDR3nt: TGCGCCAGCAGCTTGGCCAAAACAGGGGCCGCGAATTCACCCCTCCACTTT
j_gene: TRBJ2-3; d_gene: TRBD2; v_gene: TRBV29-1; abundance: .; CDR3aa: CSAVRGGTDTQYF; CDR3nt: TGCAGCGCCGTCCGGGGGGGCACAGATACGCAGTATTTT
j_gene: TRBJ1-1; d_gene: TRBD1; v_gene: TRBV18; abundance: .; CDR3aa: CASSLDRESSQAFF; CDR3nt: TGTGCCAGCTCACTGGACAGGGAGTCTTCCCAAGCTTTCTTT
j_gene: TRBJ1-2; d_gene: .; v_gene: TRBV11-2; abundance: once; CDR3aa: CASSLVDGDYGYTF; CDR3nt: TGTGCCAGCAGCTTAGTGGACGGGGACTATGGCTACACCTTC
j_gene: TRBJ2-5; d_gene: TRBD1; v_gene: TRBV9; abundance: .; CDR3aa: CASSPGDRGGGQETQYF; CDR3nt: TGTGCCAGCAGCCCGGGGGACAGGGGCGGGGGACAAGAGACCCAGTACTTC
j_gene: TRBJ2-5; d_gene: TRBD1; v_gene: TRBV6-5; abundance: .; CDR3aa: CASSYGGQGAETQYF; CDR3nt: TGTGCCAGCAGTTACGGAGGACAGGGGGCAGAGACCCAGTACTTC
j_gene: TRBJ2-3; d_gene: TRBD2; v_gene: TRBV7-3; abundance: .; CDR3aa: CASSLVASGRPTDTQYF; CDR3nt: TGTGCCAGCAGCTTAGTGGCTAGCGGGAGACCCACAGATACGCAGTATTTT
j_gene: TRBJ2-7; d_gene: .; v_gene: TRBV28; abundance: .; CDR3aa: CASSYGGVSSYEQYF; CDR3nt: TGTGCCAGCAGCTATGGAGGGGTGAGCTCCTACGAGCAGTACTTC
j_gene: TRBJ2-2; d_gene: .; v_gene: TRBV4-1; abundance: .; CDR3aa: CASSQEEGGERNTGELFF; CDR3nt: TGCGCCAGCAGCCAAGAGGAAGGGGGGGAGAGGAACACCGGGGAGCTGTTTTTT
j_gene: TRBJ1-5; d_gene: .; v_gene: TRBV5-8; abundance: .; CDR3aa: CASSLVADLYSSQHF; CDR3nt: TGTGCCAGCAGCTTGGTAGCAGACTTGTACTCGTCCCAGCATTTT
j_gene: TRBJ1-6; d_gene: TRBD1; v_gene: TRBV5-1; abundance: few; CDR3aa: CASSLTGADYNSPLHF; CDR3nt: TGCGCCAGCAGCTTGACAGGGGCTGACTATAATTCACCCCTCCACTTT
j_gene: TRBJ2-1; d_gene: TRBD2; v_gene: TRBV28; abundance: .; CDR3aa: CASRQLAGVREQFF; CDR3nt: TGTGCCAGCAGGCAACTAGCGGGAGTCAGGGAGCAGTTCTTC
j_gene: TRBJ2-5; d_gene: TRBD2; v_gene: TRBV7-9; abundance: .; CDR3aa: CASSIVLAGVETQYF; CDR3nt: TGTGCCAGCAGCATAGTACTAGCGGGAGTAGAGACCCAGTACTTC
j_gene: TRBJ2-1; d_gene: TRBD2; v_gene: TRBV7-3; abundance: .; CDR3aa: CASSARGGRYNEQFF; CDR3nt: TGTGCCAGCAGTGCAAGGGGCGGGAGATACAATGAGCAGTTCTTC
j_gene: TRBJ1-1; d_gene: .; v_gene: TRBV13; abundance: once; CDR3aa: CASRTLAIGSTEAFF; CDR3nt: TGTGCCAGCCGCACCCTCGCGATCGGTTCAACTGAAGCTTTCTTT
j_gene: TRBJ2-7; d_gene: .; v_gene: TRBV11-2; abundance: .; CDR3aa: CASSPGGGYYEQYF; CDR3nt: TGTGCCAGCAGCCCAGGCGGCGGGTACTACGAGCAGTACTTC